This entry is about one TCR beta chain. Its antigen is still unknown. The data derive from a study of response to subunit inactivated influenza vaccine. General observations from the study: Each seasonal flu vaccination may recruit only limited new T cells, authors suggested.

The CDR3 length is 16 residues. One entry per CDR3 protein results from TCRdb running MiXCR on the RT-PCR reads. Of hundreds of thousands of distinct CDR3 sequences in the sample, around 13% were seen once. The receptor comes from a man aged 50 or older who received an inactivated influenza vaccine. Source: PBMCs from blood, taken 14 to 15 days before vaccination. The chain combines TRBV21-1 with TRBJ2-3; the D call TRBD2 from the table was never checked on the DNA. TRBV21-1 is listed as a pseudogene. CDR3 region: CASSKPASGRPDTQYF. The DNA of the CDR3 is TGTGCCAGCAGCAAACCGGCTAGCGGGAGACCAGATACGCAGTATTTT.